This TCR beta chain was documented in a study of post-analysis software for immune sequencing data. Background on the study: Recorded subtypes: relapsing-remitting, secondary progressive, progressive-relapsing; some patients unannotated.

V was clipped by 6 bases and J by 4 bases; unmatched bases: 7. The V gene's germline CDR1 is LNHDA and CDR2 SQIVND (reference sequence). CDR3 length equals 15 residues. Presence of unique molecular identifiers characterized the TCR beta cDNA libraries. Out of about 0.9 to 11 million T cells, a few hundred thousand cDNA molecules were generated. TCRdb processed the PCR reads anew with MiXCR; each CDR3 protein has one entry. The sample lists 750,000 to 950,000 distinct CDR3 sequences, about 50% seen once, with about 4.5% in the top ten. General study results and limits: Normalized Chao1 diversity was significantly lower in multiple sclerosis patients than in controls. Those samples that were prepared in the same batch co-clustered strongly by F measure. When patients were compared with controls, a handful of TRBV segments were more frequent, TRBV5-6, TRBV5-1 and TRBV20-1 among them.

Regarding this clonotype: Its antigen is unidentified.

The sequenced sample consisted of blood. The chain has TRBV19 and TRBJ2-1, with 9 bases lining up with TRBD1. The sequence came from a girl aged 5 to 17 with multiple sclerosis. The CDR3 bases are TGTGCCAGTAGACCGACAGGGGGAGGGTACAATGAGCAGTTCTTC. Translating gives CASRPTGGGYNEQFF.